What follows describes a single T cell receptor (beta chain). Its target antigen remains unknown. Mismatch with germline at one junction end may stem from a read error. The sample comes from a study of CD8+CD57+ T cells in acquired aplastic anemia (dated 2018 in TCRdb). Context from the whole study: Extracted DNA from sorted CD4+ and CD8+ cells averaged approximately 3 ug, ranging from roughly 0.19 to 27.4 ug. An average of approximately 9.8 million reads for CD4+ cells and under 13 million reads for CD8+ cells was obtained from healthy donor samples. Beyond this particular receptor, the publication reports: Around 27 CD8+ CDR3 sequences were shared between patients and controls but appeared highly expressed in patients and within their immunodominant clones. Patients and healthy controls showed no significant difference in CD8+ Simpson's diversity (P=0.060).

Profiling of TCR beta VDJ combinations and CDR3 sequences used genomic DNA as the template. An Illumina HiSeq 2000 was the platform used for TCR repertoire sequencing. From the authors' description of their analysis: TRBV/TRBJ rearrangement plots, CDR3 size and DJ length profiles, and Simpson's diversity index were used to assess repertoires. The most abundant DNA sequence in the deep sequencing data was taken as the immunodominant clone. CDR3 amino acid sequences were screened for sharing across subjects and compared with published repertoires and the VDJdb database. TCRdb's own reprocessing of the public reads used fastp at Q25 and MiXCR and kept productive beta chains. Rows with a matching CDR3 protein are joined into one entry that keeps the most common DNA and genes. In this record, the V and J calls reflect TCRdb's handling and not the investigators' own analysis. The sample table records around 400,000 distinct CDR3 sequences; 55% to 70% of these occur just once. Of the sample, approximately 4% is held by the ten largest clones.

The study deep-sequenced TCR repertoires of sorted CD4+ and CD8+ blood T cells from severe aplastic anemia patients and healthy subjects. Ficoll-Paque density gradient centrifugation was used to isolate peripheral blood mononuclear cells. Before DNA was extracted, CD4+ and CD8+ T cells were sorted using either FACS or magnetic beads. The germline V gene specifies SGHTA as CDR1 and FQGNSA as CDR2. Measured from the cysteine to the phenylalanine, the CDR3 is 14 residues long. The retained sequence is limited to the CDR3, 42 bases, with the frame set at the first base. Sequencing input: sorted CD4+, CD8+, or CD8+CD57+ T cells (not recorded which) from PBMCs. The sequence was collected from a human donor in good health, serving as a control. The sequence links TRBV7-2 to TRBJ2-5; perhaps TRBD1 is the D gene, with 6 bases matching. The CDR3 region reads CASSSYRDQPQHFF. The nucleotides are TGTGCCAGCAGCTCTTACAGGGATCAGCCCCAGCATTTTTTC.